This T cell receptor (beta chain) originates from a study of shared clonotypes between healthy human individuals. The CDR3 totals 15 residues. The germline gives CDR1 SGDLS, CDR2 YYNGEE. Trimming shortened V by 0 bases and J by 0 bases, and 9 bases separated the two germline ends. This clone was observed at least ten times. Other nucleotide sequences in the sample specify the same CDR3. Assay used: immunoSEQ multiplex PCR; TCRdb lists only in-frame clones, some missing. The sample shows approximately 500,000 clones, 79% of them seen only once. Recent vaccinations or acute infections were absent in the healthy HIV-negative adult donors.

This receptor was identified in a woman aged 40 to 55 in good health. Some clones in this sample may be carry-over from other donors' samples. V usage is TRBV9 and J usage is TRBJ1-1; no definite D call. The sequenced sample was PBMCs. CDR3 sequence: CASSVGGAVNTEAFF. The CDR3 bases are TGTGCCAGCAGCGTAGGGGGAGCGGTGAACACTGAAGCTTTCTTT. The full variable domain, in which reference TRBV9 and TRBJ1-1 provide the parts outside the CDR3, is DSGVTQTPKHLITATGQRVTLRCSPRSGDLSVYWYQQSLDQGLQFLIQYYNGEERAKGNILERFSAQQFPDLHSELNLSSLELGDSALYFCASSVGGAVNTEAFFGQGTRLTVV.